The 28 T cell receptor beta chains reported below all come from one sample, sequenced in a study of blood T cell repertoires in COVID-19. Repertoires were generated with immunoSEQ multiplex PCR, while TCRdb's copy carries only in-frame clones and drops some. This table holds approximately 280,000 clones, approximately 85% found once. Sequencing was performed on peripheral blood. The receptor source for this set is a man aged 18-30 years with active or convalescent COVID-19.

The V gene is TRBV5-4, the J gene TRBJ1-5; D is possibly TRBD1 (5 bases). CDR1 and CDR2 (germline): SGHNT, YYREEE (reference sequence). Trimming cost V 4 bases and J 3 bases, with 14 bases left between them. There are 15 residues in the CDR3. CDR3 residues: CASSDGRGYNQPQHF. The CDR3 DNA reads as TGTGCCAGCAGCGACGGACGGGGGTACAATCAGCCCCAGCATTTT. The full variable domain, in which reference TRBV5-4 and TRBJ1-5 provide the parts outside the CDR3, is ETGVTQSPTHLIKTRGQQVTLRCSSQSGHNTVSWYQQALGQGPQFIFQYYREEENGRGNFPPRFSGLQFPNYSSELNVNALELDDSALYLCASSDGRGYNQPQHFGDGTRLSIL.

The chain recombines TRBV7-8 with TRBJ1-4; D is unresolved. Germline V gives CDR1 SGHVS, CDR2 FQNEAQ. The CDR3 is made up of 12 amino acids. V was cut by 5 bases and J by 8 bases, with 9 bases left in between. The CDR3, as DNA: TGTGCCAGCAGCCCGGGTGGGGAAAAACTGTTTTTT. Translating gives CASSPGGEKLFF. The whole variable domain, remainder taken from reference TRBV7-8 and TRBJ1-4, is GAGVSQSPRYKVAKRGQDVALRCDPISGHVSLFWYQQALGQGPEFLTYFQNEAQLDKSGLPSDRFFAERPEGSVSTLKIQRTQQEDSAVYLCASSPGGEKLFFGSGTQLSVL.

CDR3 loop: CASSLGLTDSNQPQHF. CDR3 bases: TGTGCCAGCAGCTTGGGACTTACGGATAGCAATCAGCCCCAGCATTTT. This chain links TRBV5-6 with TRBJ1-5; D is ambiguous. Germline V gene lookup returns CDR1 SGHDT and CDR2 YYEEEE. Trimming removed 0 bases at V and 0 bases at J, with 10 bases between. The CDR3 sequence is 16 residues long.

CDR3 DNA: TGTGCCAGCCGCCGGACAGGATACACTGAAGCTTTCTTT. Protein sequence: CASRRTGYTEAFF. The chain links TRBV27 to TRBJ1-1; 7 bases line up with TRBD1. Trimming took 8 bases from V and 3 from J; bases not matched to a gene: 6. This CDR3 has 13 amino acids. Per the germline V gene, CDR1 is MNHEY and CDR2 is SMNVEV (reference sequence).

The CDR3 protein is CASSSQGHLNSPLHF. In DNA, the CDR3 is TGTGCCAGCAGCTCCCAAGGACATCTTAATTCACCCCTCCACTTT. The chain combines TRBV9 with TRBJ1-6; D may be TRBD1 (5 bases). The CDR3 spans 15 residues. V gave up 4 bases and J gave up 6 bases, with 14 bases separating them. CDR1 is SGDLS and CDR2 is YYNGEE in the germline V gene.

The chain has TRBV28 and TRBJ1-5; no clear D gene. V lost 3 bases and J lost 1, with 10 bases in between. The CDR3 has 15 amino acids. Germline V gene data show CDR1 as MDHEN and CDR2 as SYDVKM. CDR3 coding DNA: TGTGCCAGCAGTTTGATAGAGGGAAGCAATCAGCCCCAGCATTTT. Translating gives CASSLIEGSNQPQHF.

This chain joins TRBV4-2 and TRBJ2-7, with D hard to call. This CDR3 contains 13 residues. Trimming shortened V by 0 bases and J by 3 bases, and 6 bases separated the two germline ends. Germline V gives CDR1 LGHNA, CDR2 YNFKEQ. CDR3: CASSQDPLYEQYF. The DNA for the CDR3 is TGTGCCAGCAGCCAAGATCCCCTCTACGAGCAGTACTTC.

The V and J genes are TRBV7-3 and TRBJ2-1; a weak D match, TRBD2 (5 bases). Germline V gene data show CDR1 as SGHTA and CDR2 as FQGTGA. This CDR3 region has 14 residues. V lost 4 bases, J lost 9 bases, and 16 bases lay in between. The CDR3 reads CASSSEVGLGEQFF. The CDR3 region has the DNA TGTGCCAGCAGCTCGGAGGTGGGTTTGGGTGAGCAGTTCTTC.

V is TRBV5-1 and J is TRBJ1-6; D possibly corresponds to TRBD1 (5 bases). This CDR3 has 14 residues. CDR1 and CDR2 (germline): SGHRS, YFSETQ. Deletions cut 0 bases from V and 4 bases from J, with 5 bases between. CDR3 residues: CASSLDRYNSPLHF. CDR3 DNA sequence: TGCGCCAGCAGCTTGGACAGGTATAATTCACCCCTCCACTTT. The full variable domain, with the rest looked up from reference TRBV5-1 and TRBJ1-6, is KAGVTQTPRYLIKTRGQQVTLSCSPISGHRSVSWYQQTPGQGLQFLFEYFSETQRNKGNFPGRFSGRQFSNSRSEMNVSTLELGDSALYLCASSLDRYNSPLHFGNGTRLTVT.

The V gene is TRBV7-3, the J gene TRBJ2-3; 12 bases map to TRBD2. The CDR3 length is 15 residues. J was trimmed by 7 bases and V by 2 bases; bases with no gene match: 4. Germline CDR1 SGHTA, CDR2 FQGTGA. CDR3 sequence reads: CASSLLAGGRHTQYF. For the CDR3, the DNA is TGTGCCAGCAGCTTACTAGCGGGGGGGCGACATACGCAGTATTTT.

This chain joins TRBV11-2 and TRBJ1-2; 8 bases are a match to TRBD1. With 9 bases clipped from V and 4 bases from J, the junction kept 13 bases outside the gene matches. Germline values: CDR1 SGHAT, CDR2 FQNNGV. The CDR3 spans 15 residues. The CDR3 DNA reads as TGTGCCAGTTCTGGACAGGGCAGGGACCTCTATGGCTACACCTTC. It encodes CASSGQGRDLYGYTF.

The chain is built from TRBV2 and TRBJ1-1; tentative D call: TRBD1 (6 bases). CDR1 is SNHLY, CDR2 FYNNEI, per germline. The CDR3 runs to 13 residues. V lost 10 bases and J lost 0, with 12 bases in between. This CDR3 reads CATRTVMNTEAFF. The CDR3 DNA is TGTGCCACTCGGACAGTTATGAACACTGAAGCTTTCTTT.

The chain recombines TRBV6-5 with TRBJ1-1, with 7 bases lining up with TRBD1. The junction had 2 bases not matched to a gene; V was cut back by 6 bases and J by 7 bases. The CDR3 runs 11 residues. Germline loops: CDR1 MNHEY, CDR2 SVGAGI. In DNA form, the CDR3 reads TGTGCCAGCAGCAGACAGGGTGAAGCTTTCTTT. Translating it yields CASSRQGEAFF.

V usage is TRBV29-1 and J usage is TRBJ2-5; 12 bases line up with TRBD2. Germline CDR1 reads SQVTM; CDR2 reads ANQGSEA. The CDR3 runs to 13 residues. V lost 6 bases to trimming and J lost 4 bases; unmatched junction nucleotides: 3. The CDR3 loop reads CSVLAGGPETQYF. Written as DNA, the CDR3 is TGCAGCGTCCTAGCGGGGGGGCCAGAGACCCAGTACTTC. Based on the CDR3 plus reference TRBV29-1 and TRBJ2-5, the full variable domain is SAVISQKPSRDICQRGTSLTIQCQVDSQVTMMFWYRQQPGQSLTLIATANQGSEATYESGFVIDKFPISRPNLTFSTLTVSNMSPEDSSIYLCSVLAGGPETQYFGPGTRLLVL.

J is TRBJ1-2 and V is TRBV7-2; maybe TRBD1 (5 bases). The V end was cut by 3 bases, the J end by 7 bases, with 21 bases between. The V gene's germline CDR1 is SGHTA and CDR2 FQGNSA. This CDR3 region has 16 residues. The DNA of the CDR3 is TGTGCCAGCAGCTTGCCTACAGGCGCCCCCCTATTTGGCTACACCTTC. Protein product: CASSLPTGAPLFGYTF.

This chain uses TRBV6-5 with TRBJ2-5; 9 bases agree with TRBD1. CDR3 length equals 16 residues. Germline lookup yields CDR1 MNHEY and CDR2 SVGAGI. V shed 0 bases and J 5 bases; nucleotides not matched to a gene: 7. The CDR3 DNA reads TGTGCCAGCAGTTACTCGGGGGGGACAGGGATGGAGACCCAGTACTTC. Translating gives CASSYSGGTGMETQYF.

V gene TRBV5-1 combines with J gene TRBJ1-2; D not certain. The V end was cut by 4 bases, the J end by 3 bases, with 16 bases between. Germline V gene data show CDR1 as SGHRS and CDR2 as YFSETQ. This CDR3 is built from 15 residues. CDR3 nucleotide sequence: TGCGCCAGCAGCCCCGCACTGAACAGTCACTATGGCTACACCTTC. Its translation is CASSPALNSHYGYTF.

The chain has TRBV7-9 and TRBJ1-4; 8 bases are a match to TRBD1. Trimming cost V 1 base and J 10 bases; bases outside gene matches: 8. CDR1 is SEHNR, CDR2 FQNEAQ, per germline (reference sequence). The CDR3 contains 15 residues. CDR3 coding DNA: TGTGCCAGCAGCTTAGGATCAGGGGGCGAGGTAAAACTGTTTTTT. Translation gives CASSLGSGGEVKLFF.

The CDR3 DNA reads as TGCGCCAGCAGCCAAGATCTTCTCCGGAGCAATCAGCCCCAGCATTTT. Amino acids: CASSQDLLRSNQPQHF. The genes are TRBV4-1 and TRBJ1-5, with unresolved D. Germline V lookup: CDR1 MGHRA, CDR2 YSYEKL. The V end was cut by 0 bases, the J end by 1 base, with 10 bases between. The CDR3 contains 16 residues.

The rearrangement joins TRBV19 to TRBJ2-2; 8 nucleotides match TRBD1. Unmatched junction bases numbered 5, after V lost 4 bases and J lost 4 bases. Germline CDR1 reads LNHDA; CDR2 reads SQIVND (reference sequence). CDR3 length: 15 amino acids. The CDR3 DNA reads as TGTGCCAGTAGTAAGACAGGGGTGAGCACCGGGGAGCTGTTTTTT. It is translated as CASSKTGVSTGELFF.

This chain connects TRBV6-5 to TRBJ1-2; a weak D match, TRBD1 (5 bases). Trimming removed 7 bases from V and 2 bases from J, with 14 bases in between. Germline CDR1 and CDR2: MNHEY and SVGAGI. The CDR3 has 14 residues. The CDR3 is CASTLRWGNYGYTF. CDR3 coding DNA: TGTGCCAGCACTCTCCGGTGGGGCAACTATGGCTACACCTTC.

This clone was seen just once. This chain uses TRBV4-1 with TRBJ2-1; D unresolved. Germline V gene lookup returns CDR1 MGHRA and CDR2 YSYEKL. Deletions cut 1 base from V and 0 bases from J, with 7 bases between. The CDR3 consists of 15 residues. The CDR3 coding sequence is TGCGCCAGCAGCCAAGTCGTCAGCTCCTACAATGAGCAGTTCTTC. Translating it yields CASSQVVSSYNEQFF.

For the CDR3, the DNA is TGTGCCAGCAGCTTCTTTTTGGGGGCCTATGGCTACACCTTC. It yields the protein CASSFFLGAYGYTF. V and J are TRBV5-6 and TRBJ1-2; TRBD1 might be the D (6 bases). The CDR3 has 14 amino acids. The germline CDR1 and CDR2 sequences are SGHDT and YYEEEE. The V end was cut by 2 bases, the J end by 4 bases, with 12 bases between.

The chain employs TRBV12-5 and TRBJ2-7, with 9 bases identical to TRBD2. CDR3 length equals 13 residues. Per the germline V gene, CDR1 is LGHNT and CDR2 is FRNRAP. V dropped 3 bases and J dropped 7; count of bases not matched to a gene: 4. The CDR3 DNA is TGTGCTAGTGGTTTCGGACTAGCGACTGAGCAGTACTTC. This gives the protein CASGFGLATEQYF.

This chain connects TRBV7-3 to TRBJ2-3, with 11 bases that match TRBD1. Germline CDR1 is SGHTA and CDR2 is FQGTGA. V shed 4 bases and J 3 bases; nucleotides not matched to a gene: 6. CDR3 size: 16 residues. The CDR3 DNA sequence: TGTGCCAGCAGCTCCGGGACAGGGGGTTTTACAGATACGCAGTATTTT. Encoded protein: CASSSGTGGFTDTQYF.

The CDR3 here is CASSPTTGATGMRFADTQYF. The CDR3 nucleotides are TGTGCCAGCAGTCCCACGACAGGGGCGACGGGGATGCGGTTTGCAGATACGCAGTATTTT. The chain has TRBV6-6 and TRBJ2-3; TRBD1 matches at 8 bases. J gave up 4 bases and V 5 bases, and 23 bases lay outside the gene matches. This CDR3 region has 20 residues. From germline, CDR1 is MNHNY and CDR2 SVGAGI (reference sequence).

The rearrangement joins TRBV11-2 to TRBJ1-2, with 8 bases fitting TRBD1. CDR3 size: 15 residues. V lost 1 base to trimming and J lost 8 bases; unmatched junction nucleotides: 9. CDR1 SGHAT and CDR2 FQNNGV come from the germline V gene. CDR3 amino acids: CASSLVVQGARGYTF. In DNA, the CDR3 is TGTGCCAGCAGCTTAGTGGTGCAGGGGGCTAGGGGCTACACCTTC.

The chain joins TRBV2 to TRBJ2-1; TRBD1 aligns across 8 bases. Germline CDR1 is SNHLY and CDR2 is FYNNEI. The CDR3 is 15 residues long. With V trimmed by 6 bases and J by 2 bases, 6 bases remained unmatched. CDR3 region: CASSLSGQAYNEQFF. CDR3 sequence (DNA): TGTGCCAGCAGCTTATCGGGACAGGCCTACAATGAGCAGTTCTTC.